The 32 T cell receptor beta chains listed next were all sequenced from one sample in a study of blood T cell repertoires in COVID-19. Using immunoSEQ multiplex PCR, the repertoire was profiled, and TCRdb retains in-frame clones only, with some absent. The data show fewer than 120,000 clones, more than 65% seen once. The source material was peripheral blood. These receptors originate from an elderly woman with acute or convalescent COVID-19.

The J gene is TRBJ2-7, the V gene TRBV2; TRBD2 matches at 7 bases. From germline, CDR1 is SNHLY and CDR2 FYNNEI. The CDR3 totals 15 residues. V shed 6 bases and J 7 bases; nucleotides not matched to a gene: 15. As DNA, the CDR3 is TGTGCCAGCAGGGCCTGGGACTTGGGGGGAGGGGAGCAGTACTTC. This encodes CASRAWDLGGGEQYF.

The chain is built from TRBV6-6 and TRBJ2-7; D gene uncertain. V dropped 6 bases and J dropped 3 bases, with 15 bases sitting between them. Germline-derived CDR1 and CDR2 are MNHNY and SVGAGI (reference sequence). The CDR3 totals 14 residues. CDR3: CASSQASNSYEQYF. The CDR3 DNA reads TGTGCCAGCAGCCAGGCCAGCAACAGCTACGAGCAGTACTTC.

V usage is TRBV3-1 (or the pseudogene TRBV3-2) and J usage is TRBJ1-2; possibly TRBD1 for D (6 bases). CDR1 is LGHDT and CDR2 is YNNKEL in the germline V gene (reference sequence). Trimming shortened V by 6 bases and J by 0 bases, and 17 bases separated the two germline ends. This CDR3 is built from 16 residues. Here the CDR3 DNA reads TGTGCCAGCAGAGGATTTGGGGGGGCTCCTAACTATGGCTACACCTTC. It encodes CASRGFGGAPNYGYTF.

CDR3 sequence reads: CASSSSDSGAVDTQYF. Here the CDR3 DNA reads TGCGCCAGCAGCTCCTCGGATAGCGGGGCCGTAGATACGCAGTATTTT. This chain connects TRBV5-1 to TRBJ2-3, with 8 bases lining up with TRBD2. V lost 3 bases and J lost 5; bases outside the gene matches: 11. The CDR3 consists of 16 residues. In germline, CDR1 is SGHRS, CDR2 YFSETQ.

Concerning this clone itself: At one of its ends the junction is not consistent with the germline gene, which may arise from a read error. The genes are TRBV4-1 and TRBJ1-4, with 12 bases fitting TRBD1. The CDR3 consists of 15 residues. Per the germline V gene, CDR1 is MGHRA and CDR2 is YSYEKL. CDR3 nucleotides: TGCGCCAGCAGCCAAAACCGGGACAGGGGGCTTGGAAGGATTTTT. Translating it yields CASSQNRDRGLGRIF.

The chain uses TRBV3-1 (or the pseudogene TRBV3-2) and TRBJ2-2; 8 positions agree with TRBD1. The CDR3 extends over 15 amino acids. Trimming cost V 4 bases and J 5 bases; bases outside gene matches: 6. Germline V lookup: CDR1 LGHDT, CDR2 YNNKEL (reference sequence). The CDR3 region is CASSPRDRRTGELFF. CDR3 DNA: TGTGCCAGCAGCCCCCGGGACAGGAGAACCGGGGAGCTGTTTTTT.

J is TRBJ1-4 and V is TRBV28; TRBD1 matches 7 bases. Germline V gene sequence: CDR1 MDHEN, CDR2 SYDVKM. The CDR3 runs to 15 residues. Losses at the gene ends were 6 bases for V and 5 bases for J; bases not matched to a gene: 9. The CDR3: CASRRTTGLNEKLFF. CDR3 DNA sequence: TGTGCCAGCAGACGGACGACAGGGCTCAATGAAAAACTGTTTTTT.

The chain joins TRBV10-2 to TRBJ2-1, with TRBD2 matching 7 bases. V trimming: 2 bases; J trimming: 4 bases; junction bases outside the gene matches: 5. Germline assignment: CDR1 WSHSY and CDR2 SAAADI. CDR3 size: 15 residues. The CDR3 here is CASSEGAGLYNEQFF. The CDR3 DNA reads TGCGCCAGCAGTGAGGGAGCGGGGCTTTACAATGAGCAGTTCTTC.

V gene TRBV27 combines with J gene TRBJ2-7; 7 nucleotides align to TRBD2. This CDR3 has 16 residues. V gave up 5 bases and J gave up 2 bases; unmatched junction bases: 12. Germline-derived CDR1 and CDR2 are MNHEY and SMNVEV (reference sequence). This CDR3 is CASSLGAGSPTYEQYF. Here the CDR3 DNA reads TGTGCCAGCAGTCTTGGAGCGGGGTCACCTACCTACGAGCAGTACTTC.

The CDR3 region has the DNA TGTGCCAGTAGTTATCAGATAAATCAGCCCCAGCATTTT. This gives the protein CASSYQINQPQHF. The V gene is TRBV19, the J gene TRBJ1-5; D is undetermined. Trimming removed 5 bases from V and 4 bases from J, with 9 bases in between. The germline CDR1 and CDR2 sequences are LNHDA and SQIVND (reference sequence). There are 13 residues in the CDR3.

This clone was detected once. The V call is TRBV9, the J call TRBJ2-5; tentatively, D is TRBD1 (6 bases). This CDR3 spans 14 amino acids. Trimming cost V 4 bases and J 2 bases, with 12 bases left between them. Germline V gene sequence: CDR1 SGDLS, CDR2 YYNGEE. The CDR3 spells CASSPGTTQETQYF. For the CDR3, the DNA is TGTGCCAGCAGCCCCGGGACAACTCAAGAGACCCAGTACTTC.

This chain joins TRBV28 and TRBJ2-6; tentatively, D is TRBD1 (5 bases). This CDR3 comprises 13 residues. With 6 bases removed from V and 2 bases from J, the gap between germline ends came to 5 bases. Per germline, CDR1 MDHEN and CDR2 SYDVKM. The CDR3 nucleotides are TGTGCCAGCAGGGGGCCTGGGGCCAACGTCCTGACTTTC. As protein: CASRGPGANVLTF.

CDR3 sequence: CASSSMGQGEAFF. CDR3 in DNA: TGTGCCAGCAGCTCAATGGGACAGGGTGAAGCTTTCTTT. The V call is TRBV5-4, the J call TRBJ1-1; TRBD1 agrees at 9 bases. Germline CDR1 and CDR2: SGHNT and YYREEE (reference sequence). CDR3 length: 13 residues. V shed 3 bases and J 7 bases; nucleotides not matched to a gene: 4.

This clone turned up a few times. V and J are TRBV12-2 and TRBJ2-1; the D call in the table, TRBD1, was not verified against the DNA. TRBV12-2 is shown as a pseudogene. This CDR3 has 12 amino acids. The CDR3 reads CAPAGQGNEQFF. In DNA, the CDR3 is TGTGCACCGGCGGGACAGGGAAATGAGCAGTTCTTC.

This clone showed up just a few times. This chain uses TRBV11-2 with TRBJ2-7; no firm D call. Germline CDR1 SGHAT, CDR2 FQNNGV. This CDR3 is built from 11 residues. With 2 bases removed from V and 5 bases from J, the gap between germline ends came to 4 bases. DNA for the CDR3: TGTGCCAGCAGCTTACTCCACGAGCAGTACTTC. Translation gives CASSLLHEQYF.

This clone was observed a handful of times. The genes are TRBV12-3 or TRBV12-4 and TRBJ2-1, with 8 bases matching TRBD1. V gave up 5 bases and J gave up 7 bases; unmatched junction bases: 4. This CDR3 has 13 amino acids. CDR3 nucleotides: TGTGCCAGCAGTCAGGGGGCGCGGAATGAGCAGTTCTTC. Translation: CASSQGARNEQFF.

The gene calls are TRBV6-5 and TRBJ1-2; 7 bases are a match to TRBD1. Germline V gives CDR1 MNHEY, CDR2 SVGAGI. The CDR3 contains 15 residues. V was pared by 4 bases and J by 2 bases, with 7 bases of the junction left unmatched. CDR3 nucleotides: TGTGCCAGCAGTTGGTACAGGGGACCAAACTATGGCTACACCTTC. Protein sequence: CASSWYRGPNYGYTF.

The DNA of the CDR3 is TGTGCCAGCAGCCAACTAGCGGGAGGGGAAGTGAGGTACAATGAGCAGTTCTTC. It encodes CASSQLAGGEVRYNEQFF. The V call is TRBV5-6, the J call TRBJ2-1; 13 nucleotides match TRBD2. The CDR3 sequence is 18 residues long. CDR1 and CDR2 (germline): SGHDT, YYEEEE. J lost 4 bases, V lost 4 bases, and 11 bases had no gene match.

The chain has TRBV7-3 and TRBJ2-3; weak D call: TRBD2 (5 bases). Trimming shortened V by 5 bases and J by 3 bases, and 9 bases separated the two germline ends. This CDR3 is built from 13 residues. Germline lookup yields CDR1 SGHTA and CDR2 FQGTGA. CDR3 sequence reads: CASSLGGTDTQYF. The CDR3 DNA reads as TGTGCCAGCAGCCTCGGCGGGACAGATACGCAGTATTTT.

This clone was seen only a few times. V usage is TRBV9 and J usage is TRBJ2-7; 7 bases fit TRBD2. CDR3 length: 14 residues. Germline CDR1 is SGDLS and CDR2 is YYNGEE. Losses at the gene ends were 3 bases for V and 8 bases for J; bases not matched to a gene: 11. The CDR3, as DNA: TGTGCCAGCAGCGGGGGAGGGCACGGACTAAAGCAGTACTTC. Protein product: CASSGGGHGLKQYF.

This clone was recorded many times. V usage is TRBV28 and J usage is TRBJ2-3, with 12 bases that match TRBD2. In germline, CDR1 is MDHEN, CDR2 SYDVKM. The CDR3 is 15 amino acids. With 5 bases clipped from V and 5 bases from J, the junction kept 5 bases outside the gene matches. The DNA for the CDR3 is TGTGCCAGCAGTCGACTAGCGGGAGTAAGAGATACGCAGTATTTT. It specifies CASSRLAGVRDTQYF.

V is TRBV2 and J is TRBJ2-5; D may be TRBD2 (5 bases). The CDR3 has 13 residues. Germline CDR1 SNHLY, CDR2 FYNNEI. V dropped 3 bases and J dropped 5 bases, with 10 bases sitting between them. CDR3 sequence (DNA): TGTGCCAGCAGTGACGAGGGCGGGGAGACCCAGTACTTC. Amino acids: CASSDEGGETQYF.

The chain links TRBV9 to TRBJ1-6; D may be TRBD1 (6 bases). Germline assignment: CDR1 SGDLS and CDR2 YYNGEE. This CDR3 region has 14 residues. V was pared by 2 bases and J by 7 bases, with 10 bases between. CDR3 nucleotide sequence: TGTGCCAGCAGCGTCGGACAGCCGAATTCACCCCTCCACTTT. This encodes CASSVGQPNSPLHF.

The chain joins TRBV4-3 to TRBJ1-6, with 8 bases matching TRBD1. This CDR3 region has 16 residues. Trimming took 0 bases from V and 7 from J; bases not matched to a gene: 5. Germline V gene data show CDR1 as LGHNA and CDR2 as YSLEER. The chain's CDR3 is CASSQDHRDRNSPLHF. For the CDR3, the DNA is TGCGCCAGCAGCCAAGATCACCGGGACAGGAATTCACCCCTCCACTTT.

The chain combines TRBV6-5 with TRBJ1-2; D might be TRBD1 (5 bases). The length of the CDR3 is 14 residues. V dropped 5 bases and J dropped 4 bases, with 14 bases sitting between them. Germline V gives CDR1 MNHEY, CDR2 SVGAGI. The chain's CDR3 is CASSQGSLSYGYTF. The CDR3 nucleotides read TGTGCCAGCAGTCAGGGATCACTCAGCTATGGCTACACCTTC.

This chain links TRBV10-2 with TRBJ2-1, with TRBD2 matching over 8 bases. Germline trimming cut 6 bases from V and 7 bases from J; bases unmatched to any gene: 8. Germline V gene sequence: CDR1 WSHSY, CDR2 SAAADI. This CDR3 spans 14 amino acids. The DNA for the CDR3 is TGCGCCAGCAGGCTGACTCGGGGGGGTAATGAGCAGTTCTTC. This gives the protein CASRLTRGGNEQFF.

The chain combines TRBV3-1 (or the pseudogene TRBV3-2) with TRBJ1-3; D perhaps matches TRBD1 (6 bases). Germline values: CDR1 LGHDT, CDR2 YNNKEL (reference sequence). Trimming removed 3 bases from V and 0 bases from J, with 21 bases in between. CDR3 length equals 19 residues. The CDR3 DNA sequence: TGTGCCAGCAGCCAGACCCCGGGACACCTTACCCGCTCTGGAAACACCATATATTTT. The encoded protein is CASSQTPGHLTRSGNTIYF.

This clone was recorded only once. The V gene is TRBV15, the J gene TRBJ2-1; 15 nucleotides agree with TRBD2. Trimming cost V 2 bases and J 7 bases; bases outside gene matches: 3. The CDR3 consists of 16 residues. The germline CDR1 and CDR2 sequences are LNHNV and YYDKDF (reference sequence). The CDR3 DNA sequence: TGTGCCACCAGCAGAACCGGGACTAGCGGGAGGAATGAGCAGTTCTTC. Its protein product is CATSRTGTSGRNEQFF. Using reference TRBV15 and TRBJ2-1 for the parts outside the CDR3, the full variable domain is DAMVIQNPRYQVTQFGKPVTLSCSQTLNHNVMYWYQQKSSQAPKLLFHYYDKDFNNEADTPDNFQSRRPNTSFCFLDIRSPGLGDTAMYLCATSRTGTSGRNEQFFGPGTRLTVL.

A few counts support this clone. The chain uses TRBV28 and TRBJ1-3; weak D call: TRBD1 (5 bases). Between the trimmed V and J ends, which lost 4 bases and 6 bases, there was a span of 7 bases. This CDR3 region has 12 residues. Per germline, CDR1 MDHEN and CDR2 SYDVKM. The CDR3 DNA follows: TGTGCCAGCAGTTCAGGGTTAAACACCATATATTTT. This encodes CASSSGLNTIYF.

This chain uses TRBV7-2 with TRBJ2-2; 7 nucleotides line up with TRBD2. After removal of 5 bases from V and 4 bases from J, the junction contained 7 bases not matched to a gene. From germline, CDR1 is SGHTA and CDR2 FQGNSA. CDR3 size: 15 residues. CDR3 sequence: CASSLSGTITGELFF. The DNA of the CDR3 is TGTGCCAGCAGCCTGAGCGGGACCATCACCGGGGAGCTGTTTTTT.

The J gene is TRBJ2-3, the V gene TRBV29-1; TRBD2 might be the D (5 bases). The germline V gene encodes CDR1 SQVTM and CDR2 ANQGSEA. This CDR3 is built from 13 residues. Trimming took off 6 bases at V and 2 bases at J, with 12 bases between the two ends. As DNA, the CDR3 is TGCAGCGTGTCTCCGGGATCCACAGATACGCAGTATTTT. Protein sequence: CSVSPGSTDTQYF.

The chain has TRBV7-2 and TRBJ2-1; TRBD2 agrees at 8 bases. The germline gives CDR1 SGHTA, CDR2 FQGNSA. V was clipped by 2 bases and J by 7 bases; unmatched bases: 7. This CDR3 spans 15 amino acids. CDR3 residues: CASSLTTGGGNEQFF. As DNA, the CDR3 is TGTGCCAGCAGCTTAACTACGGGAGGGGGAAATGAGCAGTTCTTC.